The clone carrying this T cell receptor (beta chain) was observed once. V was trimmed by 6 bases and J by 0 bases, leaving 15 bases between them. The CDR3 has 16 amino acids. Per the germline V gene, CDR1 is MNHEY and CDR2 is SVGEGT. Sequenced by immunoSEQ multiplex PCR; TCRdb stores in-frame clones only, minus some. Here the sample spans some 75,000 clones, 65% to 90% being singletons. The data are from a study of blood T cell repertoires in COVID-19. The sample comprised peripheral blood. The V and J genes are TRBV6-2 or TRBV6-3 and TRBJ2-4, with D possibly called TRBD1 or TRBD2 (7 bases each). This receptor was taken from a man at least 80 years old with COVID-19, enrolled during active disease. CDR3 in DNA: TGTGCCAGCAGCCAGGGGGGGGGCCTAGCCAAAAACATTCAGTACTTC. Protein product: CASSQGGGLAKNIQYF.